Listed below are T cell receptor beta chains from one sample, sequenced in a study of blood T cells in healthy people across ages. TCRdb passed the 5' RACE reads through MiXCR, listing each CDR3 protein once. Counted here are 1.5 million to 2 million distinct CDR3 sequences, approximately 50% occurring once; the ten biggest clones make up over 2%. The specimen was blood. All receptors come from a middle-aged woman in good health. The CDR3 runs from the conserved cysteine through the conserved F or W. D genes are given only for firm matches. The size entry is marked missing in some rows and otherwise reads once, few, many or a size class.

TRBJ2-3 | . | . | TRBV20-1 | CSARYGGATDTQYF | TGCAGTGCTAGGTATGGGGGGGCCACAGATACGCAGTATTTT
TRBJ2-5 | few | . | TRBV7-9 | CASSLNTGNLQTQYF | TGTGCCAGCAGCTTAAACACAGGGAATCTACAGACCCAGTACTTC
TRBJ2-5 | few | . | TRBV7-2 | CASSLRRQGQETQYF | TGTGCCAGCAGCCTCCGACGACAAGGCCAAGAGACCCAGTACTTC
TRBJ2-5 | . | . | TRBV4-1 | CASSQDYVIRGQETQYF | TGCGCCAGCAGCCAAGATTATGTGATAAGGGGCCAAGAGACCCAGTACTTC
TRBJ2-7 | . | . | TRBV20-1 | CSARDGTVGPYEQYF | TGCAGTGCTAGAGATGGGACCGTTGGGCCCTACGAGCAGTACTTC
TRBJ2-7 | . | . | TRBV11-2 | CASSLEAGAKYEQYF | TGTGCCAGCAGCTTAGAGGCGGGGGCTAAGTACGAGCAGTACTTC
TRBJ2-5 | . | TRBD1 | TRBV9 | CASSGGPGTAQETQYF | TGTGCCAGCAGCGGAGGCCCCGGGACAGCCCAAGAGACCCAGTACTTC
TRBJ2-1 | . | . | TRBV4-3 | CASSQEVGTDEQFF | TGCGCCAGCAGCCAAGAGGTCGGTACAGATGAGCAGTTCTTC
TRBJ1-1 | . | . | TRBV11-2 | CASSLEVEAFF | TGTGCCAGCAGCTTAGAGGTGGAGGCTTTCTTT
TRBJ1-2 | . | TRBD1 | TRBV28 | CASRPTGARGYTF | TGTGCCAGCAGGCCCACAGGGGCACGAGGCTACACCTTC
TRBJ1-5 | . | TRBD1 | TRBV12-3/TRBV12-4 | CASSLDLGRGRDQPQHF | TGTGCCAGCAGTTTAGATTTGGGCAGGGGGCGCGATCAGCCCCAGCATTTT
TRBJ2-5 | few | TRBD1 | TRBV7-3 | CASSLVTGRQTQYF | TGTGCCAGCAGCCTTGTGACAGGGAGACAGACCCAGTACTTC
TRBJ2-5 | . | TRBD2 | TRBV7-2 | CASSPRGSSERGYNEQYF | TGTGCCAGCAGCCCAAGAGGCTCGAGCGAGCGGGGATACAATGAGCAGTACTTC
TRBJ2-3 | few | TRBD1 | TRBV20-1 | CSATPGQGTDTQYF | TGCAGTGCTACTCCGGGACAGGGGACAGATACGCAGTATTTT
TRBJ2-5 | few | . | TRBV25-1 | CASSGHQTQYF | TGTGCCAGCAGTGGACACCAGACCCAGTACTTC
TRBJ2-6 | . | TRBD1 | TRBV7-3 | CASSSLDRGGANVLTF | TGTGCCAGCAGCTCATTGGACAGGGGTGGGGCCAACGTCCTGACTTTC
TRBJ2-5 | . | . | TRBV6-5 | CASRTGRGETQYF | TGTGCCAGCAGGACAGGTAGAGGAGAGACCCAGTACTTC
TRBJ1-1 | once | TRBD1 | TRBV5-1 | CASSLGQGVIGTEAFF | TGCGCCAGCAGCCTGGGACAGGGGGTGATCGGCACTGAAGCTTTCTTT
TRBJ2-1 | . | TRBD2 | TRBV5-6 | CASSLGGLAFNEQFF | TGTGCCAGCAGCTTGGGGGGACTAGCGTTCAATGAGCAGTTCTTC
TRBJ1-2 | . | . | TRBV20-1 | CSAREDPAEDYGYTF | TGCAGTGCTAGAGAAGACCCGGCTGAGGACTATGGCTACACCTTC
TRBJ2-4 | . | . | TRBV21-1 | CASGKHRGWNIQYF | TGTGCCAGCGGCAAACACAGGGGTTGGAACATTCAGTACTTC
TRBJ2-3 | once | . | TRBV6-2/TRBV6-3 | CTSDNQWGWTDTQYF | TGTACCAGCGATAACCAGTGGGGGTGGACAGATACGCAGTATTTT
TRBJ2-5 | . | . | TRBV7-2 | CASSWALLETQYF | TGTGCCAGCAGCTGGGCCTTGTTGGAGACCCAGTACTTC
TRBJ1-5 | . | . | TRBV27 | CASSPFGSSNQPQHF | TGTGCCAGCAGTCCCTTTGGCAGTAGCAATCAGCCCCAGCATTTT
TRBJ2-3 | . | . | TRBV25-1 | CASSIKTGLHSTDTQYF | TGTGCCAGCAGTATCAAGACAGGCCTCCATAGCACAGATACGCAGTATTTT
TRBJ1-2 | few | . | TRBV4-2 | CASSQEQGGVNYGYTF | TGTGCCAGCAGCCAAGAACAGGGAGGGGTAAACTATGGCTACACCTTC
TRBJ1-1 | few | . | TRBV20-1 | CSASQGNTEAFF | TGCAGTGCTAGTCAGGGGAACACTGAAGCTTTCTTT
TRBJ1-2 | . | TRBD1 | TRBV24-1 | CATSDSGTAPNYGYTF | TGTGCCACCAGTGACTCCGGGACAGCGCCCAACTATGGCTACACCTTC
TRBJ2-3 | few | . | TRBV5-1 | CASSLNHPSTDTQYF | TGCGCCAGCAGCTTGAACCACCCTAGCACAGATACGCAGTATTTT
TRBJ2-2 | . | . | TRBV7-2 | CASSLRQGVGELFF | TGTGCCAGCAGCTTACGCCAGGGCGTCGGGGAGCTGTTTTTT
TRBJ2-6 | once | TRBD2 | TRBV20-1 | CSAPVGGGTGANVLTF | TGCAGTGCCCCCGTAGGCGGGGGAACTGGGGCCAACGTCCTGACTTTC
TRBJ2-5 | . | TRBD2 | TRBV9 | CASSATSGAAGTQYF | TGTGCCAGCAGCGCCACCAGCGGGGCCGCGGGGACCCAGTACTTC
TRBJ2-2 | . | . | TRBV24-1 | CATADTGELFF | TGTGCCACCGCCGATACCGGGGAGCTGTTTTTT
TRBJ2-5 | once | TRBD2 | TRBV15 | CATSPQRGLETQYF | TGTGCCACCAGCCCCCAGCGGGGCCTGGAGACCCAGTACTTC
TRBJ1-2 | few | . | TRBV6-5 | CASRRGAGTYGYTF | TGTGCCAGCCGAAGAGGGGCAGGAACCTATGGCTACACCTTC
TRBJ2-6 | . | TRBD2 | TRBV27 | CASSMTSGGSGANVLTF | TGTGCCAGCAGTATGACTAGCGGGGGGTCTGGGGCCAACGTCCTGACTTTC
TRBJ2-7 | . | . | TRBV6-1 | CASKDSSSYEQYF | TGTGCCAGCAAGGACAGTAGCTCCTACGAGCAGTACTTC
TRBJ1-6 | . | . | TRBV20-1 | CTAPGNGNSPLHF | TGCACCGCCCCCGGGAACGGTAATTCACCCCTCCACTTT
TRBJ1-5 | . | . | TRBV4-2 | CASSQVVQPQHF | TGTGCCAGCAGCCAGGTGGTTCAGCCCCAGCATTTT
TRBJ2-7 | once | . | TRBV13 | CASSLGYRRMSGYEQYF | TGTGCCAGCAGCTTAGGCTACAGACGGATGAGTGGGTACGAGCAGTACTTC
TRBJ1-5 | few | . | TRBV5-1 | CASSLEPANQPQHF | TGCGCCAGCAGCTTGGAGCCAGCCAATCAGCCCCAGCATTTT
TRBJ2-1 | . | . | TRBV10-3 | CAISEPTTINEQFF | TGTGCCATCAGTGAGCCGACTACTATCAATGAGCAGTTCTTC
TRBJ2-1 | few | TRBD2 | TRBV11-2 | CASSFSSLTSGEQFF | TGTGCCAGCAGCTTTAGCTCCCTGACTAGCGGAGAGCAGTTCTTC
TRBJ2-7 | few | TRBD1 | TRBV13 | CASSQKGTGAVYEQYF | TGTGCCAGCAGTCAGAAGGGGACAGGGGCGGTATACGAGCAGTACTTC
TRBJ1-4 | . | . | TRBV29-1 | CSAFVRRVEKLFF | TGCAGCGCCTTTGTTAGGAGGGTTGAAAAACTGTTTTTT
TRBJ2-1 | . | TRBD2 | TRBV4-3 | CASSQDFEAGGHNEQFF | TGCGCCAGCAGCCAAGATTTCGAAGCGGGGGGCCACAATGAGCAGTTCTTC
TRBJ1-2 | . | . | TRBV4-3 | CASSQELSNDYGYTF | TGCGCCAGCAGCCAAGAACTTAGTAACGACTATGGCTACACCTTC
TRBJ2-5 | . | . | TRBV4-1 | CASSQDGLEETQYF | TGCGCCAGCAGCCAAGATGGGCTAGAAGAGACCCAGTACTTC
TRBJ2-1 | . | . | TRBV6-2/TRBV6-3 | CASSYSSIGNEQFF | TGTGCCAGCAGTTACTCGTCGATAGGGAATGAGCAGTTCTTC
TRBJ2-4 | . | . | TRBV7-9 | CASSSKEGMRNIQYF | TGTGCCAGCAGCTCCAAGGAGGGGATGAGAAACATTCAGTACTTC
TRBJ2-5 | . | TRBD1 | TRBV5-1 | CASSLVTGRLNEQYF | TGCGCCAGCAGCTTGGTGACAGGGAGACTCAATGAGCAGTACTTC
TRBJ1-2 | . | . | TRBV2 | CASSEQQTIYGYTF | TGTGCCAGCAGTGAACAACAGACGATCTATGGCTACACCTTC